This TCR beta chain appears in the sequencing data of a study of CD8+CD57+ T cells in acquired aplastic anemia. Whole-study findings and limits: Patients and controls had in common twenty-nine CD8+ CDR3 sequences.

Whoever was chosen for sequencing had shown CD8+CD57+ cell expansion by flow cytometry. The CDR3 sequence is 12 residues long. CDR1 MGHDK and CDR2 SYGVNS come from the germline V gene. V was clipped by 10 bases and J by 7 bases, with 13 bases between them. To note about this clonotype: The antigen is undetermined.

Researchers used genomic DNA as the template to profile TCR beta VDJ and CDR3. TCRdb re-called the reads through MiXCR, storing one row per CDR3 protein. The table includes under 250,000 distinct CDR3 sequences, around 45% detected once. The J gene is TRBJ1-4, the V gene TRBV25-1, with D possibly matching TRBD1 (6 bases). The sample comprised sorted CD4+, CD8+, or CD8+CD57+ T cells (not recorded which) from PBMCs. The receptor was derived from a human donor with aplastic anemia. As DNA, the CDR3 is TGTGCCACGGGGGGGCGTTTTGAAAAACTGTTTTTT. Its translation is CATGGRFEKLFF. Combining the CDR3 with reference TRBV25-1 and TRBJ1-4 gives the whole variable domain EADIYQTPRYLVIGTGKKITLECSQTMGHDKMYWYQQDPGMELHLIHYSYGVNSTEKGDLSSESTVSRIRTEHFPLTLESARPSHTSQYLCATGGRFEKLFFGSGTQLSVL.